What follows describes a single TCR beta chain. Antigen: not known. This specimen comes from a study of T cell responses to AZD1222 COVID-19 vaccine. This table comes from immunoSEQ multiplex PCR, and its TCRdb copy is limited to in-frame clones, with some not included. This repertoire shows about 120,000 clones, 70% to 90% found once; its top ten account for 2.4%. V shed 3 bases and J 7 bases; nucleotides not matched to a gene: 10. Germline V gene lookup returns CDR1 MNHEY and CDR2 SVGAGI. The CDR3 is 16 amino acids. Study conclusions and caveats: Clonal diversity was possibly underestimated, and white British individuals and females predominated among donors. Seropositive AZD1222 recipients at baseline numbered only 5 to 7.

This receptor was taken from an adult in good health. This sequence joins TRBV6-5 and TRBJ1-3, with TRBD1 matching 9 bases. The starting material was peripheral blood, obtained on day 0 of AZD1222 vaccination. Written as DNA, the CDR3 is TGTGCCAGCAGTTATGGCGGGGGACAGGGCCGGAACACCATATATTTT. Translation: CASSYGGGQGRNTIYF.